Listed below are T cell receptor beta chains from one sample, sequenced in a study of neoadjuvant nivolumab and ipilimumab in lung cancer. Some clones are missing from TCRdb's copy, which holds only in-frame ones; the method was immunoSEQ multiplex PCR. The sample has around 4,500 clones; over 65% are singletons. The starting material was normal lung tissue adjacent to the tumor, obtained after neoadjuvant nivolumab, alone or with ipilimumab, at or shortly before surgery. The source of these receptors is an adult with non-small cell lung cancer. Some clones in this sample may be carry-over from other donors' samples. CDR3s include the opening cysteine and the closing phenylalanine or tryptophan. A D gene is named only where the DNA matches it firmly. The size entry is marked missing in some rows and otherwise reads once, few, many or a size class.

d_call: TRBD1
clone_size: NA
v_call: TRBV5-4
j_call: TRBJ1-1
cdr3_aa: CASSRGQSNTEAFF
cdr3_nt: TGTGCCAGCAGCAGGGGACAGTCGAACACTGAAGCTTTCTTT

d_call: TRBD2
clone_size: NA
v_call: TRBV7-9
j_call: TRBJ2-1
cdr3_aa: CAVPSGSSYNEQFF
cdr3_nt: TGTGCCGTCCCAAGCGGGAGCTCCTACAATGAGCAGTTCTTC

d_call: NA
clone_size: few
v_call: TRBV19
j_call: TRBJ1-5
cdr3_aa: CASSRGKTLYNQPQHF
cdr3_nt: TGTGCCAGTAGTCGGGGGAAAACTTTATACAATCAGCCCCAGCATTTT

d_call: NA
clone_size: NA
v_call: TRBV29-1
j_call: TRBJ1-5
cdr3_aa: CSVAGGSNQPQHF
cdr3_nt: TGCAGCGTTGCCGGTGGGAGCAATCAGCCCCAGCATTTT

d_call: NA
clone_size: NA
v_call: TRBV7-8
j_call: TRBJ1-5
cdr3_aa: CASSLGKNQPQHF
cdr3_nt: TGTGCCAGCAGCTTAGGGAAGAATCAGCCCCAGCATTTT

d_call: NA
clone_size: NA
v_call: TRBV5-1
j_call: TRBJ2-2
cdr3_aa: CASSLAGTPNGGELFF
cdr3_nt: TGCGCCAGCAGCTTGGCCGGGACCCCTAACGGGGGGGAGCTGTTTTTT

d_call: TRBD2
clone_size: NA
v_call: TRBV10-3
j_call: TRBJ2-6
cdr3_aa: CASTSGSSGANVLTF
cdr3_nt: TGTGCCTCAACTAGCGGGAGCTCTGGGGCCAACGTCCTGACTTTC

d_call: NA
clone_size: NA
v_call: TRBV27
j_call: TRBJ1-5
cdr3_aa: CASSRKDGDQPQHF
cdr3_nt: TGTGCCAGCAGTCGGAAGGATGGGGATCAGCCCCAGCATTTT

d_call: TRBD1
clone_size: NA
v_call: TRBV18
j_call: TRBJ1-2
cdr3_aa: CASSPYQTGEDGYTF
cdr3_nt: TGTGCCAGCTCACCATATCAGACAGGGGAGGATGGCTACACCTTC

d_call: NA
clone_size: once
v_call: TRBV29-1
j_call: TRBJ2-5
cdr3_aa: CSVAHSYQETQYF
cdr3_nt: TGCAGCGTTGCCCACTCGTACCAAGAGACCCAGTACTTC

d_call: NA
clone_size: NA
v_call: TRBV5-1
j_call: TRBJ1-2
cdr3_aa: CASSLEAGTGNYGYTF
cdr3_nt: TGCGCCAGCAGCTTGGAAGCGGGGACCGGGAACTATGGCTACACCTTC

d_call: NA
clone_size: large
v_call: TRBV27
j_call: TRBJ2-7
cdr3_aa: CASSSGTAPEQYF
cdr3_nt: TGTGCCAGCAGTTCGGGCACCGCACCCGAGCAGTACTTC

d_call: NA
clone_size: NA
v_call: TRBV18
j_call: TRBJ1-1
cdr3_aa: CASSPPGGRANTEAFF
cdr3_nt: TGTGCCAGCTCACCACCTGGGGGACGGGCGAACACTGAAGCTTTCTTT

d_call: TRBD1
clone_size: NA
v_call: TRBV29-1
j_call: TRBJ2-6
cdr3_aa: CSVGQGSGANVLTF
cdr3_nt: TGCAGCGTGGGACAGGGGTCTGGGGCCAACGTCCTGACTTTC

d_call: TRBD2
clone_size: NA
v_call: TRBV7-9
j_call: TRBJ2-3
cdr3_aa: CASTTGGGVRDTQYF
cdr3_nt: TGTGCCAGCACAACCGGGGGGGGAGTCAGGGATACGCAGTATTTT

d_call: TRBD2
clone_size: NA
v_call: TRBV27
j_call: TRBJ2-1
cdr3_aa: CASSLSGRGNNEQFF
cdr3_nt: TGTGCCAGCAGTCTTAGCGGGAGGGGAAACAATGAGCAGTTCTTC